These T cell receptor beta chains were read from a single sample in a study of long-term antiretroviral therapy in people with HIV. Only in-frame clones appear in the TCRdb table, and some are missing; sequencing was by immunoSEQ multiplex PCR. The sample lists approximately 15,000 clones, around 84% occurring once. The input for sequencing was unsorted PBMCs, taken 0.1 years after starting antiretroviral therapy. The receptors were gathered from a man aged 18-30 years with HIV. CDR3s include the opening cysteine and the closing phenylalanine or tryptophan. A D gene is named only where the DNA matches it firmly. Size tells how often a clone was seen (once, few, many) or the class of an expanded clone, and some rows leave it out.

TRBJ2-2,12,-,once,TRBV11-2,CASSSITGELFF,TGTGCCAGCAGCTCCATCACCGGGGAGCTGTTTTTT
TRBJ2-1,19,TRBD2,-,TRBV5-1,CASSFDPTSGGETYNEQFF,TGCGCCAGCAGCTTTGACCCGACTAGCGGGGGGGAGACGTACAATGAGCAGTTCTTC
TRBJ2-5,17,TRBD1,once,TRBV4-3,CASSQEPLEGATETQYF,TGCGCCAGCAGCCAAGAGCCGTTAGAGGGGGCAACAGAGACCCAGTACTTC
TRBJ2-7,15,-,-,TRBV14,CASSQDLRVSYEQYF,TGTGCCAGCAGCCAAGATCTAAGGGTCTCCTACGAGCAGTACTTC
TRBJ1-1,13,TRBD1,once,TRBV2,CAINRQGTPEAFF,TGTGCCATCAACCGACAGGGAACCCCTGAAGCTTTCTTT
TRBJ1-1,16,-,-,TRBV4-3,CASSRVREDLTTEAFF,TGCGCCAGCAGCCGGGTCCGTGAGGATCTAACCACTGAAGCTTTCTTT
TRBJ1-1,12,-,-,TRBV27,CASSTQTGSAFF,TGTGCCAGCAGTACTCAAACAGGGTCGGCTTTCTTT
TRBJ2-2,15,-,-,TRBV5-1,CASSDFRATTGELFF,TGCGCCAGCAGCGATTTCAGGGCAACCACCGGGGAGCTGTTTTTT
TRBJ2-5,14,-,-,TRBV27,CASSFFGGGETQYF,TGTGCCAGCAGTTTTTTTGGGGGCGGAGAGACCCAGTACTTC
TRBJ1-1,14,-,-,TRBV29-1,CSVEDAPRGPEAFF,TGCAGCGTTGAAGATGCGCCCAGGGGCCCTGAAGCTTTCTTT
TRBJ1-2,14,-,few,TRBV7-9,CASSTPLQDYGYTF,TGTGCCAGCAGCACCCCCTTACAAGACTATGGCTACACCTTC
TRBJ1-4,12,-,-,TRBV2,CASSAQAGFRFF,TGTGCCAGCAGTGCCCAAGCCGGGTTCCGGTTTTTT
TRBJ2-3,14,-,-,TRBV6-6,CASSPTGPTDTQYF,TGTGCCAGCAGCCCTACAGGGCCCACAGATACGCAGTATTTT
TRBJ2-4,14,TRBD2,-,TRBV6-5,CASSPSGGGNIQYF,TGTGCCAGCAGTCCTAGCGGGGGTGGAAACATTCAGTACTTC
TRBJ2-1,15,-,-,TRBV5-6,CASSFSVSSPTEQFF,TGTGCCAGCAGCTTTTCAGTTTCATCTCCCACTGAGCAGTTCTTC
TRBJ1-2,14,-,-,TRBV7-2,CASSLRAGNYGYTF,TGTGCCAGCAGCTTAAGAGCGGGTAACTATGGCTACACCTTC
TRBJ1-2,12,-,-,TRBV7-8,CASSSRGGGYTF,TGTGCCAGCAGCTCTCGGGGAGGAGGCTACACCTTC
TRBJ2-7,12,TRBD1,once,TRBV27,CASRTGGYEQYF,TGTGCCAGCAGGACAGGGGGGTACGAGCAGTACTTC
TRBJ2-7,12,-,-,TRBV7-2,CASSLTLNEQYF,TGTGCCAGCAGCTTAACCCTCAACGAGCAGTACTTC
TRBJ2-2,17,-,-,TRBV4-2,CASSQGPEGGNTGELFF,TGTGCCAGCAGCCAAGGGCCGGAGGGGGGGAACACCGGGGAGCTGTTTTTT
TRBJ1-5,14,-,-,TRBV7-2,CASSFRGGDQPQHF,TGTGCCAGCAGCTTCAGGGGAGGGGATCAGCCCCAGCATTTT
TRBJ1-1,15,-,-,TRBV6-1,CASSVSTQGGLEAFF,TGTGCCAGCAGTGTATCCACACAGGGAGGGTTAGAAGCTTTCTTT
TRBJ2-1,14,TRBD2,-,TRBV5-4,CASSLTSGDNEQFF,TGTGCCAGCAGCTTGACTAGCGGAGACAATGAGCAGTTCTTC
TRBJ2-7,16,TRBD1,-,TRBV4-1,CASSQGTARDSYEQYF,TGCGCCAGCAGCCAAGGAACCGCCCGGGACAGCTACGAGCAGTACTTC
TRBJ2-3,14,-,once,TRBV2,CASSLDSRLDTQYF,TGTGCCAGCAGTCTGGACTCACGTTTGGATACGCAGTATTTT
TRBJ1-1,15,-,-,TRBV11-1,CASSLDGPGVTEAFF,TGTGCCAGCAGCTTAGACGGTCCTGGAGTCACTGAAGCTTTCTTT
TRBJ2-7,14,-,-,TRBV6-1,CASSREADSYEQYF,TGTGCCAGCAGTAGAGAAGCTGACTCCTACGAGCAGTACTTC
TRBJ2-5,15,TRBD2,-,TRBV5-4,CASSLGWAGVETQYF,TGTGCCAGCAGCTTGGGATGGGCGGGGGTGGAGACCCAGTACTTC
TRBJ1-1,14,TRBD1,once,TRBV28,CASSLSGRGTEAFF,TGTGCCAGCAGTTTATCAGGCAGGGGGACTGAAGCTTTCTTT
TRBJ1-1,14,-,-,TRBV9,CASSVDREDTEAFF,TGTGCCAGCAGCGTAGACAGGGAGGACACTGAAGCTTTCTTT
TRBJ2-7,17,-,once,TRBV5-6,CASSWSTTGPRSYEQYF,TGTGCCAGCAGCTGGTCAACCACGGGACCACGGAGCTACGAGCAGTACTTC
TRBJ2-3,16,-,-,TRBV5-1,CASSLDRPGYTDTQYF,TGCGCCAGCAGCTTGGACCGTCCGGGGTACACAGATACGCAGTATTTT
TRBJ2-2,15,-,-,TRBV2,CASSEDGDFTGELFF,TGTGCCAGCAGTGAAGATGGGGATTTCACCGGGGAGCTGTTTTTT
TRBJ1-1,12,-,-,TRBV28,CASTPGATEAFF,TGTGCCAGCACCCCGGGTGCCACTGAAGCTTTCTTT
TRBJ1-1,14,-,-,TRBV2,CASSKTAMNTEAFF,TGTGCCAGCAGCAAGACAGCCATGAACACTGAAGCTTTCTTT
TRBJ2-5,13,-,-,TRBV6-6,CASTPLLQETQYF,TGTGCCAGCACCCCCCTCCTTCAAGAGACCCAGTACTTC
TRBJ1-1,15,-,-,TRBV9,CASSVRAGPETEAFF,TGTGCCAGCAGCGTGAGGGCAGGGCCCGAAACTGAAGCTTTCTTT
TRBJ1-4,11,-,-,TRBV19,CASSPGGKLFF,TGTGCCAGTAGTCCCGGAGGAAAGCTGTTTTTT
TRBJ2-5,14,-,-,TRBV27,CASSPTLAEETQYF,TGTGCCAGCAGTCCAACCCTGGCCGAAGAGACCCAGTACTTC
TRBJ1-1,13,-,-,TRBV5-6,CASSLGSNTEAFF,TGTGCCAGCAGCTTGGGTTCGAACACTGAAGCTTTCTTT
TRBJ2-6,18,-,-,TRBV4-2,CASSQRVTLDSGANVLTF,TGTGCCAGCAGCCAAAGGGTGACCCTGGACTCTGGGGCCAACGTCCTGACTTTC
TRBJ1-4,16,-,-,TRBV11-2,CASSFVRGRTNEKLFF,TGTGCCAGCAGCTTCGTCCGGGGTAGGACTAATGAAAAACTGTTTTTT
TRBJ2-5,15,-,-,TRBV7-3,CASSLRAGFYETQYF,TGTGCCAGCAGCTTAAGGGCGGGGTTCTATGAGACCCAGTACTTC
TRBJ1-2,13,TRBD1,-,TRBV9,CASSSTGAGGYTF,TGTGCCAGCAGTAGTACAGGGGCGGGTGGCTACACCTTC
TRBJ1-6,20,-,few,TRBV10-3,CAISPLFVDSGSSYNSPLHF,TGTGCCATCAGTCCCCTATTTGTCGATTCCGGGAGCTCCTATAATTCACCCCTCCACTTT
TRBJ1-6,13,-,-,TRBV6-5,CASSSTVNSPLHF,TGTGCCAGCAGTTCAACAGTGAATTCACCCCTCCACTTT
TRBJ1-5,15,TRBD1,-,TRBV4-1,CASSQGFGTDQPQHF,TGCGCCAGCAGCCAAGGATTCGGGACAGATCAGCCCCAGCATTTT
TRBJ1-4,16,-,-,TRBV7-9,CASSSTLTLGQEKLFF,TGTGCCAGCAGTTCAACTCTGACCCTCGGACAGGAAAAACTGTTTTTT
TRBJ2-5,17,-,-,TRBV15,CATSSYESFAEQETQYF,TGTGCCACCAGCAGTTACGAATCTTTTGCTGAACAAGAGACCCAGTACTTC
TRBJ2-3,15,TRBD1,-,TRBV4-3,CASSRDGDRRDTQYF,TGCGCCAGCAGCCGCGATGGGGACAGGCGAGATACGCAGTATTTT
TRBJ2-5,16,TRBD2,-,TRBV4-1,CASSQVQRGYQETQYF,TGCGCCAGCAGCCAAGTCCAGCGGGGATACCAAGAGACCCAGTACTTC
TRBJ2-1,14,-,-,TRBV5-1,CASSLRPGSDEQFF,TGCGCCAGCAGCTTGAGGCCGGGTAGTGATGAGCAGTTCTTC
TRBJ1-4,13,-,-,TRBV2,CACALGTNEKLFF,TGTGCTTGCGCTCTGGGTACTAATGAAAAACTGTTTTTT
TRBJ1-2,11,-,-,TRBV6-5,CASSGIYGYTF,TGTGCCAGCAGTGGTATCTATGGCTACACCTTC
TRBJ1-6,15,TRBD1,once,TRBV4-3,CASSQGTGGLAPLHF,TGCGCCAGCAGCCAAGGGACAGGGGGCCTGGCACCCCTCCACTTT
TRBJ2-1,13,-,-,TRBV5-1,CASREDSYNEQFF,TGCGCCAGCAGAGAAGACTCCTACAATGAGCAGTTCTTC
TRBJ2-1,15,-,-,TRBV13,CASSSPAPSYNEQFF,TGTGCCAGCAGCTCTCCGGCCCCCTCCTACAATGAGCAGTTCTTC
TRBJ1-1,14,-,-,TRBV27,CASSPSYGDTEAFF,TGTGCCAGCAGTCCCTCATACGGAGACACTGAAGCTTTCTTT